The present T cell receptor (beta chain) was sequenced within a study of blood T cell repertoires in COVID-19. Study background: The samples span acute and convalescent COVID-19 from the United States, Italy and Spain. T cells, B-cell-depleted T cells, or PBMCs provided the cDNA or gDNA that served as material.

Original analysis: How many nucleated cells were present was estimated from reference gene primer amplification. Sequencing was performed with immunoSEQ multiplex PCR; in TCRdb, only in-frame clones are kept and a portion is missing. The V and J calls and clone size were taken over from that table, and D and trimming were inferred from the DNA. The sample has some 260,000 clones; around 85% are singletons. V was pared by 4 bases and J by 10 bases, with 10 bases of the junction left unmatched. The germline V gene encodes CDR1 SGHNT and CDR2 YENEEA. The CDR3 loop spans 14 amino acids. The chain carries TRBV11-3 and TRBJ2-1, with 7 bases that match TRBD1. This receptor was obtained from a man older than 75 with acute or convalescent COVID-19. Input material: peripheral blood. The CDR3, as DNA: TGTGCCAGCAGCTCCGGGACAGCCCTAGGGGAGCAGTTCTTC. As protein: CASSSGTALGEQFF.